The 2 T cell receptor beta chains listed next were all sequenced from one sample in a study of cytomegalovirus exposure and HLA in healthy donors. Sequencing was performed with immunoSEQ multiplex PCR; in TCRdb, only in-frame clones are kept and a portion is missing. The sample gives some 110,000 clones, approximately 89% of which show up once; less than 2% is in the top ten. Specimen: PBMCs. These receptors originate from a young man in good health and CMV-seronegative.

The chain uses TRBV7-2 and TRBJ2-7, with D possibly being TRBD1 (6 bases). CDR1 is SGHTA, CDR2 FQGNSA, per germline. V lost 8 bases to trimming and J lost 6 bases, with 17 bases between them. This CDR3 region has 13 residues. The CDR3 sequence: CASGTGRTGEQYF. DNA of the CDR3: TGTGCCAGCGGTACAGGGAGAACGGGCGAGCAGTACTTC.

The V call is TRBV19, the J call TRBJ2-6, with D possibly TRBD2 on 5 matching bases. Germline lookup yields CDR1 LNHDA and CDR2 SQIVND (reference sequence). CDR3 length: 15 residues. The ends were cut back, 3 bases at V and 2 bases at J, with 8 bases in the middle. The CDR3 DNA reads TGTGCCAGTAGTATTACCGGGGCTGGGGCCAACGTCCTGACTTTC. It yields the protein CASSITGAGANVLTF.